This T cell receptor (beta chain) was identified in a study of blood T cell repertoires in COVID-19. Study at large: T cells, B-cell-depleted T cells, or PBMCs supplied cDNA or gDNA.

Method: immunoSEQ multiplex PCR; TCRdb's copy keeps in-frame clones and lacks some. The repertoire has some 230,000 clones, over 75% of them found once; the top ten carry approximately 3.8%. Germline CDR1 SGDLS, CDR2 YYNGEE. V lost 1 base to trimming and J lost 0 bases; unmatched junction nucleotides: 4. The length of the CDR3 is 16 residues. The receptor's source is a woman aged 18-29 years in a cohort exposed to, infected with or recovered from COVID-19 (not recorded which). The rearrangement uses TRBV9 and TRBJ1-3; TRBD1 agrees at 7 bases. Input material: PBMCs or T cells enriched from blood (not recorded which). CDR3 nucleotides: TGTGCCAGCAGCGTAAACAGACAGGGCTCTGGAAACACCATATATTTT. The encoded protein is CASSVNRQGSGNTIYF.